The 12 T cell receptor beta chains in this list originate from one sample, sequenced in a study of blood T cell repertoires in COVID-19. Using immunoSEQ multiplex PCR, the repertoire was profiled, and TCRdb retains in-frame clones only, with some absent. The data show about 150,000 clones, 75% to 90% seen once. The sample comprised peripheral blood. All receptors come from a woman aged 60-75 years with active or convalescent COVID-19.

This sequence joins TRBV6-5 and TRBJ1-5; D is ambiguous. The germline CDR1 and CDR2 sequences are MNHEY and SVGAGI. Deletions cut 8 bases from V and 0 bases from J, with 11 bases between. CDR3 size: 14 residues. The CDR3: CASGGWGSNQPQHF. Here the CDR3 DNA reads TGTGCCAGCGGCGGGTGGGGTAGCAATCAGCCCCAGCATTTT.

The genes are TRBV30 and TRBJ2-4; 8 bases fit TRBD1. The CDR3 sequence is 13 residues long. Trimming at V came to 2 bases and at J to 6 bases, leaving 3 bases not matched to a gene. Germline V lookup: CDR1 GTSNPN, CDR2 SVGIG (reference sequence). CDR3 bases: TGTGCCTGGAGTACCGGGACAGGAAACATTCAGTACTTC. It specifies CAWSTGTGNIQYF.

The rearrangement links TRBV5-1 to TRBJ1-1; 7 bases line up with TRBD1. Trimming took 5 bases from V and 5 from J; bases not matched to a gene: 6. CDR3 length equals 13 residues. Germline V lookup: CDR1 SGHRS, CDR2 YFSETQ. CDR3 in DNA: TGCGCCAGCAGTAAGGGGGCAGGAACTGAAGCTTTCTTT. As protein: CASSKGAGTEAFF. The full variable domain, rest sourced from reference TRBV5-1 and TRBJ1-1, is KAGVTQTPRYLIKTRGQQVTLSCSPISGHRSVSWYQQTPGQGLQFLFEYFSETQRNKGNFPGRFSGRQFSNSRSEMNVSTLELGDSALYLCASSKGAGTEAFFGQGTRLTVV.

This chain links TRBV5-1 with TRBJ2-5, with 8 nucleotides matching TRBD2. J lost 6 bases, V lost 3 bases, and 7 bases had no gene match. Looked up from germline, CDR1 is SGHRS and CDR2 is YFSETQ. The CDR3 totals 14 residues. CDR3: CASSSGGGTKTQYF. As DNA, the CDR3 is TGCGCCAGCAGCTCGGGCGGGGGGACGAAGACCCAGTACTTC.

The chain combines TRBV18 with TRBJ2-3; a weak D match, TRBD1 (5 bases). The germline V gene encodes CDR1 KGHSH and CDR2 LQKENI. The CDR3 is made up of 16 amino acids. Between the trimmed V and J ends, which lost 0 bases and 2 bases, there was a span of 12 bases. CDR3: CASSPPGRVSTDTQYF. CDR3 coding DNA: TGTGCCAGCTCACCACCGGGCAGGGTTTCCACAGATACGCAGTATTTT.

V is TRBV7-9 and J is TRBJ1-1; 9 nucleotides match TRBD1. V lost 6 bases to trimming and J lost 5 bases; unmatched junction nucleotides: 7. Germline CDR1 is SEHNR and CDR2 is FQNEAQ (reference sequence). The CDR3 is 14 residues long. The CDR3, as DNA: TGTGCCAGCAGTACAGGGGGCCGGGGGACTGAAGCTTTCTTT. Protein: CASSTGGRGTEAFF. Supplemented by reference TRBV7-9 and TRBJ1-1, the full variable domain reads DTGVSQNPRHKITKRGQNVTFRCDPISEHNRLYWYRQTLGQGPEFLTYFQNEAQLEKSRLLSDRFSAERPKGSFSTLEIQRTEQGDSAMYLCASSTGGRGTEAFFGQGTRLTVV.

The chain has TRBV21-1 and TRBJ1-5; TRBD1, the table's D call, lacks a check against the DNA. TRBV21-1 is classified as a pseudogene. This CDR3 is 16 amino acids long. The chain's CDR3 is CASPPHTGRYNQPQHF. CDR3 bases: TGTGCCAGCCCTCCCCACACAGGGAGATATAATCAGCCCCAGCATTTT.

This rearrangement joins TRBV9 to TRBJ1-2; D remains ambiguous. CDR1 and CDR2 (germline): SGDLS, YYNGEE. The CDR3 spans 13 residues. Trimming took 4 bases from V and 4 from J, leaving 11 bases between them. As DNA, the CDR3 is TGTGCCAGCAGCCCCCCCAGCGCCTATGGCTACACCTTC. Translated: CASSPPSAYGYTF.

V and J are TRBV9 and TRBJ2-3; tentative D call: TRBD2 (7 bases). This CDR3 comprises 15 residues. The V end lost 5 bases, the J end lost 5 bases, and 18 bases lay between the germline ends. Per germline, CDR1 SGDLS and CDR2 YYNGEE. Written as DNA, the CDR3 is TGTGCCAGCAGTGAGACGGGGGGCCAGCTAGATACGCAGTATTTT. It encodes CASSETGGQLDTQYF.

The chain carries TRBV10-3 and TRBJ1-5, with no clear D. V gave up 8 bases and J gave up 2 bases, with 7 bases separating them. This CDR3 region has 12 residues. The germline V gene has CDR1 ENHRY and CDR2 SYGVKD. For the CDR3, the DNA is TGTGCCATCCGGGAGGGCAATCAGCCCCAGCATTTT. It encodes CAIREGNQPQHF.

The chain links TRBV5-1 to TRBJ1-4, with TRBD1 matching over 11 bases. The CDR3 consists of 17 residues. The germline CDR1 and CDR2 sequences are SGHRS and YFSETQ. Trimming took 4 bases from V and 4 from J; bases not matched to a gene: 9. The CDR3 loop is CASSPADRGPLNEKLFF. DNA for the CDR3: TGCGCCAGCAGCCCGGCGGACAGGGGGCCTCTTAATGAAAAACTGTTTTTT.

The J gene is TRBJ2-3, the V gene TRBV13, with D maybe TRBD2 (6 bases). This CDR3 comprises 16 residues. From germline, CDR1 is PRHDT and CDR2 FYEKMQ (reference sequence). Trimming took 4 bases from V and 0 from J, leaving 14 bases between them. CDR3 residues: CASSSRGGASTDTQYF. The CDR3 DNA follows: TGTGCCAGCAGCTCCCGCGGCGGGGCCAGCACAGATACGCAGTATTTT.